Each of the 31 T cell receptor beta chains below was sequenced from the same sample in a study of blood T cell repertoires in COVID-19. TCRdb's table, derived via immunoSEQ multiplex PCR, lists solely in-frame clones and lacks some. Of 150,000 to 200,000 clones listed, approximately 80% are singletons. The sequenced sample was peripheral blood. The receptors originated from an elderly woman with active or convalescent COVID-19.

This chain connects TRBV2 to TRBJ2-7, with 8 bases aligning to TRBD2. The CDR3 totals 14 residues. In germline, CDR1 is SNHLY, CDR2 FYNNEI. Trimming at V came to 4 bases and at J to 5 bases, leaving 7 bases not matched to a gene. The CDR3, as DNA: TGTGCCAGCAGTGCAGCCGGGACTAGACACGAGCAGTACTTC. It translates to CASSAAGTRHEQYF.

This chain uses TRBV4-2 with TRBJ2-7; 12 nucleotides line up with TRBD2. Germline V gene sequence: CDR1 LGHNA, CDR2 YNFKEQ. V lost 6 bases, J lost 3 bases, and 6 bases stayed unmatched. The CDR3 consists of 15 residues. CDR3 sequence reads: CASSQLAGGLYEQYF. The CDR3 region has the DNA TGTGCCAGCAGTCAACTAGCGGGGGGCCTCTACGAGCAGTACTTC.

CDR3 loop: CASSTDRGKNQPQHF. For the CDR3, the DNA is TGTGCCAGTAGCACCGACAGGGGCAAAAATCAGCCCCAGCATTTT. The rearrangement joins TRBV19 to TRBJ1-5, with TRBD1 matching over 8 bases. V was pared by 6 bases and J by 4 bases, with 8 bases of the junction left unmatched. The V gene's germline CDR1 is LNHDA and CDR2 SQIVND (reference sequence). The CDR3 is 15 amino acids.

V and J are TRBV6-6 and TRBJ1-1, with D maybe TRBD1 (6 bases). V was trimmed by 2 bases and J by 0 bases, leaving 13 bases between them. Per germline, CDR1 MNHNY and CDR2 SVGAGI (reference sequence). The CDR3 has 16 residues. The CDR3 sequence: CASSYAHGQLNTEAFF. The CDR3, as DNA: TGTGCCAGCAGTTACGCCCACGGACAGCTGAACACTGAAGCTTTCTTT.

For this clone: At the DNA level, this CDR3 is encoded by other sequences in the same sample as well. The chain recombines TRBV5-1 with TRBJ1-1, with 7 bases matching TRBD1. CDR1 is SGHRS and CDR2 is YFSETQ in the germline V gene. This CDR3 spans 14 amino acids. V trimming: 4 bases; J trimming: 5 bases; junction bases outside the gene matches: 8. In nucleotides, the CDR3 is TGCGCCAGCAGCGAGGGGGCGGGAAATACTGAAGCTTTCTTT. As protein: CASSEGAGNTEAFF.

As DNA, the CDR3 is TGTGCCAGCAGTTCGGCAGGTCGCAATCAGCCCCAGCATTTT. Encoded protein: CASSSAGRNQPQHF. The V call is TRBV27, the J call TRBJ1-5; D gene uncertain. This CDR3 is 14 amino acids long. Germline CDR1 and CDR2: MNHEY and SMNVEV (reference sequence). The ends were cut back, 4 bases at V and 2 bases at J, with 9 bases in the middle.

The V call is TRBV6-6, the J call TRBJ1-1; TRBD1 matches 8 bases. The CDR3 is made up of 18 amino acids. Germline V gene sequence: CDR1 MNHNY, CDR2 SVGAGI (reference sequence). The ends lost 5 bases at V and 0 bases at J; junction bases unmatched: 14. CDR3 amino acids: CASSRNLGQAIMNTEAFF. In DNA, the CDR3 is TGTGCCAGCAGTCGAAACTTGGGACAGGCAATCATGAACACTGAAGCTTTCTTT.

J is TRBJ2-5 and V is TRBV7-9; 8 positions match TRBD2. V was clipped by 6 bases and J by 3 bases; unmatched bases: 3. The CDR3 runs 13 residues. Looked up from germline, CDR1 is SEHNR and CDR2 is FQNEAQ (reference sequence). This CDR3 reads CASRTSAEETQYF. DNA of the CDR3: TGTGCCAGCAGGACTAGCGCAGAAGAGACCCAGTACTTC.

This clone appeared once. The rearrangement joins TRBV5-4 to TRBJ2-6, with D possibly matching TRBD2 (7 bases). The CDR3 loop spans 15 amino acids. From germline, CDR1 is SGHNT and CDR2 YYREEE (reference sequence). With 2 bases removed from V and 4 bases from J, the gap between germline ends came to 10 bases. The CDR3 reads CASSFGGPGANVLTF. CDR3 bases: TGTGCCAGCAGCTTCGGGGGGCCCGGGGCCAACGTCCTGACTTTC. The full variable domain, in which reference TRBV5-4 and TRBJ2-6 provide the parts outside the CDR3, is ETGVTQSPTHLIKTRGQQVTLRCSSQSGHNTVSWYQQALGQGPQFIFQYYREEENGRGNFPPRFSGLQFPNYSSELNVNALELDDSALYLCASSFGGPGANVLTFGAGSRLTVL.

The rearrangement joins TRBV5-1 to TRBJ2-1; 7 positions match TRBD1. J gave up 2 bases and V 7 bases, and 6 bases lay outside the gene matches. CDR3 length: 14 amino acids. CDR1 is SGHRS, CDR2 YFSETQ, per germline. The DNA for the CDR3 is TGCGCCAGCTCCGGGACAGAGACCTACAATGAGCAGTTCTTC. Protein sequence: CASSGTETYNEQFF.

A note on this clone: Other DNA sequences in the sample encode the same CDR3. V gene TRBV5-1 combines with J gene TRBJ1-1, with 10 bases lining up with TRBD1. The junction had 1 base not matched to a gene; V was cut back by 2 bases and J by 6 bases. CDR3 length: 13 residues. Germline loops: CDR1 SGHRS, CDR2 YFSETQ. CDR3 sequence reads: CASSLGQGAEAFF. For the CDR3, the DNA is TGCGCCAGCAGCTTAGGACAGGGGGCTGAAGCTTTCTTT.

The chain combines TRBV27 with TRBJ1-1; 9 bases agree with TRBD1. V lost 5 bases, J lost 4 bases, and 8 bases stayed unmatched. CDR3 length: 15 amino acids. The germline V gene has CDR1 MNHEY and CDR2 SMNVEV (reference sequence). CDR3 residues: CASSPWTGVSTEAFF. The CDR3 DNA sequence: TGTGCCAGCAGTCCCTGGACAGGGGTTAGCACTGAAGCTTTCTTT.

This chain uses TRBV29-1 with TRBJ2-7; TRBD1 matches at 7 bases. From germline, CDR1 is SQVTM and CDR2 ANQGSEA. The ends lost 6 bases at V and 6 bases at J; junction bases unmatched: 5. This CDR3 has 11 residues. The CDR3 is CSVGTVAEQYF. As DNA, the CDR3 is TGCAGCGTCGGGACAGTAGCCGAGCAGTACTTC.

This chain links TRBV30 with TRBJ1-1; 8 bases are shared with TRBD1. Germline lookup yields CDR1 GTSNPN and CDR2 SVGIG (reference sequence). The CDR3 contains 14 residues. The junction had 6 bases not matched to a gene; V was cut back by 2 bases and J by 4 bases. The CDR3 coding sequence is TGTGCCTGGAGTAAGACAGGGGCGGCCACTGAAGCTTTCTTT. Protein: CAWSKTGAATEAFF.

V gene TRBV10-3 combines with J gene TRBJ1-4, with 7 bases fitting TRBD1. This CDR3 comprises 17 residues. Per germline, CDR1 ENHRY and CDR2 SYGVKD. J gave up 6 bases and V 0 bases, and 10 bases lay outside the gene matches. DNA of the CDR3: TGTGCCATCAGTGAGTCGACTTGGGACAGCACCTATGAAAAACTGTTTTTT. It is translated as CAISESTWDSTYEKLFF.

DNA of the CDR3: TGCGCCAGCAGCGCTCCCGTCGGACAGGGAATGCCCAAAGCTTTCTTT. It translates to CASSAPVGQGMPKAFF. The V gene is TRBV10-1, the J gene TRBJ1-1; 8 nucleotides match TRBD1. CDR3 size: 16 residues. Germline-derived CDR1 and CDR2 are WNHNN and SYGVQD (reference sequence). V trimming: 6 bases; J trimming: 9 bases; junction bases outside the gene matches: 18.

This rearrangement joins TRBV6-4 to TRBJ1-5, with D possibly matching TRBD1 (6 bases). Germline values: CDR1 MRHNA, CDR2 SNTAGT. V lost 8 bases and J lost 6, with 23 bases in between. This CDR3 is 16 amino acids long. The CDR3 sequence: CASGGRTDPLCQPQHF. The CDR3 nucleotides are TGTGCCAGCGGAGGAAGGACAGACCCCTTGTGTCAGCCCCAGCATTTT.

The genes are TRBV5-4 and TRBJ2-3; tentatively, D is TRBD1 (6 bases). This CDR3 spans 16 amino acids. The V gene's germline CDR1 is SGHNT and CDR2 YYREEE (reference sequence). Trimming removed 3 bases at V and 3 bases at J, with 17 bases between. For the CDR3, the DNA is TGTGCCAGCAGCTCTACAGGGATCGTTCGAACAGATACGCAGTATTTT. Protein sequence: CASSSTGIVRTDTQYF.

In this sample, this clone turned up once. This sequence joins TRBV4-2 and TRBJ1-1; tentatively, D is TRBD1 (5 bases). In germline, CDR1 is LGHNA, CDR2 YNFKEQ. V was cut by 2 bases and J by 0 bases, with 10 bases left in between. This CDR3 is 15 amino acids long. CDR3 in amino acids: CASSQFRGLNTEAFF. CDR3 DNA: TGTGCCAGCAGCCAATTCCGGGGGTTGAACACTGAAGCTTTCTTT.

CDR3 in DNA: TGTGCCAGCAGCGTGGATACGACAGGAGGGAACACTGAAGCTTTCTTT. It encodes CASSVDTTGGNTEAFF. The V and J genes are TRBV5-4 and TRBJ1-1; D might be TRBD1 (6 bases). With 4 bases removed from V and 1 base from J, the gap between germline ends came to 17 bases. The CDR3 is made up of 16 amino acids. Germline V lookup: CDR1 SGHNT, CDR2 YYREEE (reference sequence).

V gene TRBV4-3 combines with J gene TRBJ1-3; D not certain. CDR1 is LGHNA and CDR2 is YSLEER in the germline V gene. The CDR3 is 15 amino acids. V dropped 1 base and J dropped 0 bases, with 7 bases sitting between them. CDR3 sequence reads: CASSQGQYSGNTIYF. The DNA of the CDR3 is TGCGCCAGCAGCCAAGGGCAGTACTCTGGAAACACCATATATTTT.

V is TRBV11-3 and J is TRBJ2-3, with a weak D call TRBD2 (5 bases). The CDR3 spans 14 residues. Germline CDR1 is SGHNT and CDR2 is YENEEA. V was clipped by 6 bases and J by 2 bases, with 12 bases between them. CDR3 DNA sequence: TGTGCCAGCAGGAACCGGGATCCCACAGATACGCAGTATTTT. Translated, it gives CASRNRDPTDTQYF.

This clone occurred a few times. This rearrangement joins TRBV7-2 to TRBJ2-7; 11 nucleotides match TRBD1. With 5 bases clipped from V and 5 bases from J, the junction kept 11 bases outside the gene matches. The CDR3 length is 16 residues. CDR1 is SGHTA and CDR2 is FQGNSA in the germline V gene. This CDR3 is CASSPDRGRAPDEQYF. CDR3 nucleotides: TGTGCCAGCAGCCCGGACAGGGGGCGAGCCCCCGACGAGCAGTACTTC. Supplemented by reference TRBV7-2 and TRBJ2-7, the full variable domain reads GAGVSQSPSNKVTEKGKDVELRCDPISGHTALYWYRQSLGQGLEFLIYFQGNSAPDKSGLPSDRFSAERTGGSVSTLTIQRTQQEDSAVYLCASSPDRGRAPDEQYFGPGTRLTVT.

V and J are TRBV24-1 and TRBJ2-3; no clear D gene. This CDR3 has 13 residues. Trimming removed 1 base from V and 6 bases from J, with 7 bases in between. Germline V gene data show CDR1 as KGHDR and CDR2 as SFDVKD. In DNA, the CDR3 is TGTGCCACCAGTGATTTATCCGGGGATACGCAGTATTTT. Amino acids: CATSDLSGDTQYF.

The V gene is TRBV2, the J gene TRBJ2-4; D remains ambiguous. The V end lost 4 bases, the J end lost 0 bases, and 10 bases lay between the germline ends. Germline values: CDR1 SNHLY, CDR2 FYNNEI. The CDR3 spans 15 residues. Here the CDR3 reads CASSGQSGAKNIQYF. Written as DNA, the CDR3 is TGTGCCAGCAGTGGTCAATCCGGAGCCAAAAACATTCAGTACTTC.

The rearrangement uses TRBV2 and TRBJ1-5; 7 nucleotides line up with TRBD1. J gave up 4 bases and V 4 bases, and 7 bases lay outside the gene matches. Germline V gene sequence: CDR1 SNHLY, CDR2 FYNNEI. This CDR3 is 15 amino acids long. The CDR3 loop reads CASSGPGDRNQPQHF. The CDR3 DNA reads as TGTGCCAGCAGTGGGCCAGGGGACAGAAATCAGCCCCAGCATTTT.

Here the CDR3 DNA reads TGTGCCAGCAGCCAAGATCGGGGGGGTGCCTGGGCGATCGAGCAGTACTTC. Residues: CASSQDRGGAWAIEQYF. This chain uses TRBV3-1 (or the pseudogene TRBV3-2) with TRBJ2-7; TRBD2 matches 8 bases. The CDR3 sequence is 17 residues long. From germline, CDR1 is LGHDT and CDR2 YNNKEL (reference sequence). With V trimmed by 0 bases and J by 6 bases, 13 bases remained unmatched.

V is TRBV7-2 and J is TRBJ2-5, with TRBD2 matching over 10 bases. The CDR3 runs 15 residues. Germline CDR1 reads SGHTA; CDR2 reads FQGNSA. V was pared by 4 bases and J by 2 bases, with 4 bases of the junction left unmatched. CDR3 sequence reads: CASSWTSGTQETQYF. CDR3 DNA: TGTGCCAGCAGCTGGACTAGCGGTACACAAGAGACCCAGTACTTC.

The chain uses TRBV5-1 and TRBJ2-2; weak D call: TRBD1 (5 bases). The length of the CDR3 is 13 residues. In germline, CDR1 is SGHRS, CDR2 YFSETQ. V was clipped by 0 bases and J by 7 bases, with 7 bases between them. The CDR3 here is CASSLGGSGELFF. CDR3 DNA sequence: TGCGCCAGCAGCTTGGGGGGCAGCGGGGAGCTGTTTTTT.

The J gene is TRBJ2-7, the V gene TRBV13; D gene ambiguous. Germline-derived CDR1 and CDR2 are PRHDT and FYEKMQ (reference sequence). The CDR3 is 14 amino acids. The V end lost 8 bases, the J end lost 3 bases, and 17 bases lay between the germline ends. The CDR3 sequence: CASGLGRSLYEQYF. The CDR3 DNA follows: TGTGCCAGCGGCCTAGGACGGAGTCTCTACGAGCAGTACTTC.

Of note for this clone: The sample carries other DNA sequences with the same CDR3. DNA of the CDR3: TGTGCCAGCAGGGACAGGGGAAACACCATATATTTT. Its protein product is CASRDRGNTIYF. J is TRBJ1-3 and V is TRBV6-6, with 7 bases lining up with TRBD1. The germline V gene has CDR1 MNHNY and CDR2 SVGAGI (reference sequence). CDR3 length equals 12 residues. Trimming cost V 6 bases and J 4 bases; bases outside gene matches: 0.